This is a list of T cell receptor beta chains from one sample in a study of blood T cell repertoires in COVID-19. Clones were sequenced by immunoSEQ multiplex PCR, and TCRdb holds only the in-frame ones, with some missing. The sample lists about 200,000 clones; 70% to 85% were seen once. Material: PBMCs or T cells enriched from blood (not recorded which). Receptors originate from a middle-aged man who had recovered from COVID-19. Each CDR3 is given with its conserved first and last residue. The D gene is left open where the match is weak. Size tells how often a clone was seen (once, few, many) or the class of an expanded clone, and some rows leave it out.

CDR3 protein: CATSDSQGIGSPLHF
CDR3 DNA: TGTGCCACCAGTGATTCGCAGGGGATAGGATCACCCCTCCACTTT
V gene: TRBV24-1
clone size: few
D gene: NA
J gene: TRBJ1-6

CDR3 protein: CASSPDRGGSPLHF
CDR3 DNA: TGCGCCAGCAGCCCCGACAGGGGTGGTTCACCCCTCCACTTT
V gene: TRBV4-3
clone size: NA
D gene: TRBD1
J gene: TRBJ1-6

CDR3 protein: CASRAPEAFF
CDR3 DNA: TGTGCCAGCAGGGCTCCTGAAGCTTTCTTT
V gene: TRBV27
clone size: NA
D gene: NA
J gene: TRBJ1-1

CDR3 protein: CASSRETGTGANIGGYTF
CDR3 DNA: TGTGCCAGCAGCCGAGAAACGGGGACAGGGGCCAATATCGGTGGCTACACCTTC
V gene: TRBV4-2
clone size: NA
D gene: TRBD1
J gene: TRBJ1-2

CDR3 protein: CASSVGSGSSYNEQFF
CDR3 DNA: TGTGCCAGCAGCGTAGGATCTGGGAGCTCCTACAATGAGCAGTTCTTC
V gene: TRBV9
clone size: NA
D gene: NA
J gene: TRBJ2-1

CDR3 protein: CASSQTRYNEQFF
CDR3 DNA: TGTGCCAGCAGCCAAACTAGATACAATGAGCAGTTCTTC
V gene: TRBV3-1/TRBV3-2
clone size: NA
D gene: NA
J gene: TRBJ2-1

CDR3 protein: CASSVGTGAYEQYF
CDR3 DNA: TGTGCCAGCAGTGTGGGGACAGGGGCCTACGAGCAGTACTTC
V gene: TRBV6-1
clone size: NA
D gene: TRBD1
J gene: TRBJ2-7

CDR3 protein: CASSQGGRQPQHF
CDR3 DNA: TGTGCCAGTAGTCAAGGCGGTCGCCAGCCCCAGCATTTT
V gene: TRBV19
clone size: NA
D gene: NA
J gene: TRBJ1-5

CDR3 protein: CASSRTDSKNTDTQYF
CDR3 DNA: TGTGCCAGCAGTCGAACGGACAGCAAAAACACAGATACGCAGTATTTT
V gene: TRBV2
clone size: NA
D gene: NA
J gene: TRBJ2-3

CDR3 protein: CASSEELRVRTDTQYF
CDR3 DNA: TGTGCCAGCAGTGAAGAATTGCGGGTTCGCACAGATACGCAGTATTTT
V gene: TRBV2
clone size: once
D gene: NA
J gene: TRBJ2-3

CDR3 protein: CASSSPQPGLAGGPGDTQYF
CDR3 DNA: TGTGCCAGCAGCTCCCCTCAACCGGGACTAGCGGGAGGGCCGGGGGATACGCAGTATTTT
V gene: TRBV13
clone size: few
D gene: TRBD2
J gene: TRBJ2-3

CDR3 protein: CASRELPAGGDEAFF
CDR3 DNA: TGTGCCAGCAGAGAACTACCAGCGGGGGGAGATGAAGCTTTCTTT
V gene: TRBV9
clone size: few
D gene: NA
J gene: TRBJ1-1

CDR3 protein: CATSLNPGQGNQPQHF
CDR3 DNA: TGTGCCACCAGTCTTAATCCGGGACAGGGTAATCAGCCCCAGCATTTT
V gene: TRBV15
clone size: NA
D gene: TRBD1
J gene: TRBJ1-5

CDR3 protein: CASSHPLTEAFF
CDR3 DNA: TGTGCCAGCAGTCATCCGTTGACTGAAGCTTTCTTT
V gene: TRBV6-6
clone size: NA
D gene: NA
J gene: TRBJ1-1

CDR3 protein: CSVVGDRGMNTEAFF
CDR3 DNA: TGCAGCGTTGTTGGGGACAGGGGGATGAACACTGAAGCTTTCTTT
V gene: TRBV29-1
clone size: NA
D gene: TRBD1
J gene: TRBJ1-1

CDR3 protein: CASSLGDRATDTQYF
CDR3 DNA: TGTGCCAGCAGCTTAGGTGACAGGGCGACAGATACGCAGTATTTT
V gene: TRBV7-3
clone size: NA
D gene: TRBD1
J gene: TRBJ2-3

CDR3 protein: CASSISGTYEQYF
CDR3 DNA: TGTGCCAGTAGTATATCAGGGACCTACGAGCAGTACTTC
V gene: TRBV19
clone size: once
D gene: NA
J gene: TRBJ2-7

CDR3 protein: CASRRTGGGNQPQHF
CDR3 DNA: TGTGCCAGCAGGCGAACAGGGGGCGGCAATCAGCCCCAGCATTTT
V gene: TRBV27
clone size: NA
D gene: TRBD1
J gene: TRBJ1-5

CDR3 protein: CASSQGAYNEQFF
CDR3 DNA: TGTGCCAGCAGTCAGGGGGCATACAATGAGCAGTTCTTC
V gene: TRBV2
clone size: NA
D gene: TRBD1
J gene: TRBJ2-1

CDR3 protein: CASSLGGTNTEAFF
CDR3 DNA: TGTGCCAGCAGCCTGGGCGGGACTAACACTGAAGCTTTCTTT
V gene: TRBV5-4
clone size: few
D gene: NA
J gene: TRBJ1-1

CDR3 protein: CASSFGQRNSPLHF
CDR3 DNA: TGTGCCAGCAGCTTCGGACAGAGGAATTCACCCCTCCACTTT
V gene: TRBV7-3
clone size: NA
D gene: NA
J gene: TRBJ1-6

CDR3 protein: CASSYSGDELFF
CDR3 DNA: TGTGCCAGCAGCTATAGCGGGGACGAGCTGTTTTTT
V gene: TRBV7-9
clone size: once
D gene: TRBD2
J gene: TRBJ2-2

CDR3 protein: CATSDSGQGQYF
CDR3 DNA: TGTGCCACCAGTGATTCTGGACAGGGACAGTACTTC
V gene: TRBV24-1
clone size: once
D gene: TRBD1
J gene: TRBJ2-5

CDR3 protein: CASSGRGDPYNEQFF
CDR3 DNA: TGTGCCAGCAGCGGTCGGGGGGACCCCTACAATGAGCAGTTCTTC
V gene: TRBV9
clone size: NA
D gene: TRBD2
J gene: TRBJ2-1

CDR3 protein: CASSLSPNEGANVLTF
CDR3 DNA: TGTGCCAGCAGCTTATCGCCTAATGAAGGGGCCAACGTCCTGACTTTC
V gene: TRBV7-3
clone size: NA
D gene: NA
J gene: TRBJ2-6

CDR3 protein: CASSPGRGTEAFF
CDR3 DNA: TGTGCCAGCAGCCCAGGTAGGGGCACTGAAGCTTTCTTT
V gene: TRBV11-2
clone size: NA
D gene: NA
J gene: TRBJ1-1

CDR3 protein: CASSIEARGEQYF
CDR3 DNA: TGTGCCAGCAGTATTGAGGCCCGGGGCGAGCAGTACTTC
V gene: TRBV2
clone size: NA
D gene: NA
J gene: TRBJ2-7

CDR3 protein: CASCQGSPNTEAFF
CDR3 DNA: TGTGCCAGTTGCCAGGGATCCCCGAACACTGAAGCTTTCTTT
V gene: TRBV6-5
clone size: NA
D gene: NA
J gene: TRBJ1-1

CDR3 protein: CASFRTGRDEAFF
CDR3 DNA: TGTGCCAGCTTCCGAACCGGGAGGGATGAAGCTTTCTTT
V gene: TRBV27
clone size: NA
D gene: NA
J gene: TRBJ1-1